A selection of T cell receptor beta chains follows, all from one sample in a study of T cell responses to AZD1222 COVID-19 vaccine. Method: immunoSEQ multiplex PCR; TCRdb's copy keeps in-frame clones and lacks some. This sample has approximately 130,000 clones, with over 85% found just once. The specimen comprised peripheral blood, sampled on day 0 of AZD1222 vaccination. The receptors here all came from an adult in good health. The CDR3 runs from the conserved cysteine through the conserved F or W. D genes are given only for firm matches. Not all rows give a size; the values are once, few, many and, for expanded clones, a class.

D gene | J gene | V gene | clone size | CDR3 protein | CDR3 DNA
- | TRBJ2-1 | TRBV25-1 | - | CASSDGARDEQFF | TGTGCCAGCAGTGACGGGGCCCGGGATGAGCAGTTCTTC
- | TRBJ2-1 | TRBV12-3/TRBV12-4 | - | CASSLGGRSREFF | TGTGCCAGCAGTTTAGGTGGCAGATCGAGGGAGTTCTTC
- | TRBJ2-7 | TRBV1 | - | CTSSQGREDRHLTYEQYF | TGCACCAGCAGCCAAGGGAGAGAGGACAGGCACCTTACCTACGAGCAGTACTTC
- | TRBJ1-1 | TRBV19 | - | CASSINRVVTEAFF | TGTGCCAGTAGTATAAACAGGGTGGTCACTGAAGCTTTCTTT
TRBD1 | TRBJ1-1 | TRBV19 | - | CASTRTGNTEAFF | TGTGCCAGTACCCGGACAGGGAACACTGAAGCTTTCTTT
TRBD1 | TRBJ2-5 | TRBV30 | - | CAWTSYRQGKGETQYF | TGTGCCTGGACCTCCTATAGACAGGGAAAGGGGGAGACCCAGTACTTC
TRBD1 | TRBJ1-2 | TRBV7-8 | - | CASSSSGTGTSYGYTF | TGTGCCAGCAGCAGCTCCGGGACAGGGACCTCCTATGGCTACACCTTC
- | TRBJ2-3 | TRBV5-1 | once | CASSLADSRTDTQYF | TGCGCCAGCAGCTTGGCAGACTCTCGCACAGATACGCAGTATTTT
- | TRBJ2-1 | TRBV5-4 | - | CASSLDFGPSDEQFF | TGTGCCAGCAGCTTGGATTTCGGGCCGAGCGATGAGCAGTTCTTC
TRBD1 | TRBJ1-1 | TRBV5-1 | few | CASSLTGVGTEAFF | TGCGCCAGCAGCTTGACAGGGGTCGGCACTGAAGCTTTCTTT